This paragraph reports one T cell receptor (beta chain). This record comes from a study of blood T cell repertoires in COVID-19. The overall study: The study drew acute and convalescent COVID-19 samples from the United States, Italy and Spain. Sources were T cells, B-cell-depleted T cells, or PBMCs; the material itself was cDNA or gDNA.

This table comes from immunoSEQ multiplex PCR, and its TCRdb copy is limited to in-frame clones, with some not included. The table includes about 76,000 clones, 75% to 90% detected once. This CDR3 is built from 14 residues. CDR1 SGDLS and CDR2 YYNGEE come from the germline V gene. Trimming removed 3 bases from V and 7 bases from J; junction bases left unmatched: 9. V is TRBV9 and J is TRBJ1-2; 7 bases are a match to TRBD1. The sequencing input was peripheral blood. The source is a human donor in a cohort sampled during active COVID-19. The CDR3 loop is CASSGYRGGGGYTF. The CDR3 bases are TGTGCCAGCAGCGGATACAGGGGCGGCGGTGGCTACACCTTC.